A selection of T cell receptor beta chains follows, all from one sample in a study of regulatory T cells in long-lasting Graves disease. TCRdb re-analysed the multiplex PCR reads in MiXCR, keeping a single row per CDR3 protein. The sample gives hundreds of thousands of distinct CDR3 sequences, about 15% of which show up once; 9.5% to 12% is in the top ten. The same sample was also studied in work on T cells in Graves' hyperthyroidism and ophthalmopathy.

The material sequenced was peripheral blood mononuclear cells (PBMCs), taken at new diagnosis, from a patient treated with antithyroid drugs. These receptors originate from a woman in her twenties or thirties with Graves disease. The CDR3 runs from the conserved cysteine through the conserved F or W. The order of the fields is J gene, D gene, V gene, clone size, CDR3 DNA, CDR3 protein. The D gene is left open where the match is weak. Where a row states a size, it is once, few, many or the class of an expanded clone; other rows omit it.

TRBJ2-1,TRBD2,TRBV6-1,many,TGTGCCAGCAGCAAAGGACTAGCGGGAAGGAGTGAGCAGTTCTTC,CASSKGLAGRSEQFF
TRBJ2-1,TRBD2,TRBV28,many,TGTGCCAGCAGTTTAAGGGGTCTAGCGGGAGGGCCCCGCTACAATGAGCAGTTCTTC,CASSLRGLAGGPRYNEQFF
TRBJ2-1,TRBD2,TRBV9,NA,TGTGCCAGCAGCGTAGAGAGCGGGAGGAGGTATGAGCAGTTCTTC,CASSVESGRRYEQFF
TRBJ2-7,TRBD1,TRBV2,many,TGTGCCAGCCGAAACGGGACAGCCTCCTACGAGCAGTACTTC,CASRNGTASYEQYF
TRBJ1-2,NA,TRBV7-9,NA,TGTGCCAGCAGCTTAGCCAGGCAGGATGGCTACACCTTC,CASSLARQDGYTF
TRBJ2-3,NA,TRBV18,many,TGTGCCAGCTCACCAAAGTTCCAGGATACGCAGTATTTT,CASSPKFQDTQYF
TRBJ1-1,NA,TRBV2,many,TGTGCCAGCAGTGAAGGGGCAGGGGTTACTGAAGCTTTCTTT,CASSEGAGVTEAFF
TRBJ1-2,NA,TRBV27,NA,TGTGCCAGCAGTTTATATGGGGTTAGCTATGGCTACACCTTC,CASSLYGVSYGYTF
TRBJ1-3,NA,TRBV5-1,many,TGCGCCAGCAGCTCGGACGGAAACTCTGGAAACACCATATATTTT,CASSSDGNSGNTIYF
TRBJ1-1,NA,TRBV28,few,TGTGCCAGCAGTTGGGCCACCGGGGGGAACACTGAAGCTTTCTTT,CASSWATGGNTEAFF
TRBJ2-7,NA,TRBV7-2,few,TGTGCCAGCAGCTTCAGGGAGAGCTCCTACGAGCAGTACTTC,CASSFRESSYEQYF
TRBJ2-6,TRBD2,TRBV7-9,many,TGTGCCAGCAGCCCCGCCGGGAGGGCTGGGGCCAACGTCCTGACTTTC,CASSPAGRAGANVLTF
TRBJ2-1,NA,TRBV20-1,NA,TGCAGTGCTAGAGATTTGGGGGCGGGAACAGATGAGCAGTTCTTC,CSARDLGAGTDEQFF
TRBJ1-2,TRBD1,TRBV29-1,many,TGCAGCGTTGAACTCTCTGTTGCAGGGGGCTATGGCTACACCTTC,CSVELSVAGGYGYTF
TRBJ2-3,TRBD2,TRBV7-3,many,TGTGCCAGCAGCGAGGGGACTAGCGGGAGCAGCACAGATACGCAGTATTTT,CASSEGTSGSSTDTQYF
TRBJ2-5,TRBD2,TRBV18,few,TGTGCCAGCTCAGGGATTGGACTAGCGGGAGTTGAGGAGACCCAGTACTTC,CASSGIGLAGVEETQYF
TRBJ1-3,NA,TRBV2,once,TGTGCCAGCAGTGACAATCAGGGGACTGGAAACACCATATATTTT,CASSDNQGTGNTIYF
TRBJ1-2,NA,TRBV4-3,many,TGTGCCAGCAGCCAAGAATGGGGGCATGGCTACACCTTC,CASSQEWGHGYTF
TRBJ2-6,NA,TRBV20-1,NA,TGCAGTGCCACGGATGAGTCTGGGGCCAACGTCCTGACTTTC,CSATDESGANVLTF
TRBJ2-2,NA,TRBV7-2,many,TGTGCCAGCAGCTTAGGTACGGCCACCGGGGAGCTGTTTTTT,CASSLGTATGELFF
TRBJ1-1,NA,TRBV6-2/TRBV6-3,many,TGTGCCAGCAGTTATTGGACAAGGATGAACACTGAAGCTTTCTTT,CASSYWTRMNTEAFF
TRBJ1-2,NA,TRBV27,many,TGTGCCAGCAGTTCCGCCTCCCTGGGTCGGGGCTACACCTTC,CASSSASLGRGYTF
TRBJ2-7,NA,TRBV5-1,many,TGCGCCAGCAGCTTGGGTGCGATCCAGACCTTTTACGAGCAGTACTTC,CASSLGAIQTFYEQYF